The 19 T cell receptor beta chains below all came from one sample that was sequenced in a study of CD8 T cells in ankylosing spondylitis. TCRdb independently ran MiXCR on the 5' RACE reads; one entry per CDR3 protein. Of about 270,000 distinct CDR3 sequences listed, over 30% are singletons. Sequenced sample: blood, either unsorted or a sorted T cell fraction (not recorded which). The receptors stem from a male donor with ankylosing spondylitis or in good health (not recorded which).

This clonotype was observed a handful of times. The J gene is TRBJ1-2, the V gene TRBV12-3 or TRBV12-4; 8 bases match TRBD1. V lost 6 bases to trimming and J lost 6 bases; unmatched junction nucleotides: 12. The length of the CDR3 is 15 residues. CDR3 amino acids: CASSLGQAPGDGYTF. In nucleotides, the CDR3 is TGTGCCAGCAGCTTGGGACAGGCCCCAGGGGATGGCTACACCTTC.

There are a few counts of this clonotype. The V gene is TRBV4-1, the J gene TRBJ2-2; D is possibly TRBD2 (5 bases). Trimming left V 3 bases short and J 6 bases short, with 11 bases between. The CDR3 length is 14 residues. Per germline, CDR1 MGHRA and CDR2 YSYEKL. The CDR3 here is CASSHIGVPGELFF. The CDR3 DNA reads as TGCGCCAGCAGCCATATCGGGGTTCCCGGGGAGCTGTTTTTT.

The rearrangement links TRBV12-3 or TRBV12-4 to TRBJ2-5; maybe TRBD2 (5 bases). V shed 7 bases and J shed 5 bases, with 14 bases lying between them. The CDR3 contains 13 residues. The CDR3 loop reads CASTLTRGETQYF. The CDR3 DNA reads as TGTGCCAGCACCTTGACCCGCGGGGAGACCCAGTACTTC.

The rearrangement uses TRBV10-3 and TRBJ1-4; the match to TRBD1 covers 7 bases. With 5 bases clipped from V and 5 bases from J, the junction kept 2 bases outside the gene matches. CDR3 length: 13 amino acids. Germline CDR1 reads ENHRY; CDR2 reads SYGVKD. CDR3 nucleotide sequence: TGTGCCATCAGTCCGGGACAGAATGAAAAACTGTTTTTT. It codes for CAISPGQNEKLFF.

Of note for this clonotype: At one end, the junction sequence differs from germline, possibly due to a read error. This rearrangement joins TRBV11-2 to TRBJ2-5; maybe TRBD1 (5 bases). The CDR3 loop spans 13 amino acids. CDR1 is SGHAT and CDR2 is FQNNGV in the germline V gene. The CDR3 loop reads CASSVDSKETQYF. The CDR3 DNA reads TGTGCCAGCAGCGTAGACAGCAAAGAGACCCAGTACTTC.

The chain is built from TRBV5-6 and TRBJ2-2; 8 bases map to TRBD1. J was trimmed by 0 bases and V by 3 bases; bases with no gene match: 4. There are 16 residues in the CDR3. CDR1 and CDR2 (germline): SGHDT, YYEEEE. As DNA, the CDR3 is TGTGCCAGCAGCTCGGGGACAGGATCGAACACCGGGGAGCTGTTTTTT. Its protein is CASSSGTGSNTGELFF.

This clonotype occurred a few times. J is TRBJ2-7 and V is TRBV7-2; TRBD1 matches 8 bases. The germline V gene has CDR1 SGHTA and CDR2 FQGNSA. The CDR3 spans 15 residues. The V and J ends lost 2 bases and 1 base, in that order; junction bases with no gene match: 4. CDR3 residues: CASSLTGTGSYEQYF. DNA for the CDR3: TGTGCCAGCAGCTTAACCGGGACAGGTTCCTACGAGCAGTACTTC.

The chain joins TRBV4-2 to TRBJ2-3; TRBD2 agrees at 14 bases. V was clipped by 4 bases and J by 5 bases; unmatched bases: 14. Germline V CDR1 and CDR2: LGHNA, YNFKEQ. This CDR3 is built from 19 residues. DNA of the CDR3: TGTGCCAGCAGCCGAGATCCGGGACTAGCGGGGGAGATGGAAGATACGCAGTATTTT. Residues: CASSRDPGLAGEMEDTQYF.

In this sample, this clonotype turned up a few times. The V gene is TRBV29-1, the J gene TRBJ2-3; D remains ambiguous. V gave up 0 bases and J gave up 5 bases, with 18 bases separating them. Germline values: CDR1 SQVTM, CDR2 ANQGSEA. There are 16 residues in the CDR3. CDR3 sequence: CSVEDRGGYYLDTQYF. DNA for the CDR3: TGCAGCGTTGAAGATCGTGGTGGCTACTATTTAGATACGCAGTATTTT.

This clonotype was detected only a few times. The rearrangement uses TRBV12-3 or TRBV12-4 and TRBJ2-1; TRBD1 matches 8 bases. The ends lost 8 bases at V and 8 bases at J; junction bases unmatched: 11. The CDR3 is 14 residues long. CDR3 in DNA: TGTGCCAGCCGCCGGACAGGGCAACGGGATGAGCAGTTCTTC. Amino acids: CASRRTGQRDEQFF.

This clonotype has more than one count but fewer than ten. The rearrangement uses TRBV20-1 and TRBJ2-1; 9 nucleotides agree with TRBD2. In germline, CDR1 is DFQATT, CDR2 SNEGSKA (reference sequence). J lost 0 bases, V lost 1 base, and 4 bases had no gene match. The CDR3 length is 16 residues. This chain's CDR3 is CSARGGAGGSYNEQFF. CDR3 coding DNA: TGCAGTGCTAGAGGTGGAGCGGGGGGCTCCTACAATGAGCAGTTCTTC.

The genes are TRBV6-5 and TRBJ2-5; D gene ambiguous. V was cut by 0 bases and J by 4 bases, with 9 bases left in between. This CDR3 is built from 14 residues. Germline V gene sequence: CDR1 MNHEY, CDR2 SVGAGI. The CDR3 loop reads CASSYSGPGETQYF. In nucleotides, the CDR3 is TGTGCCAGCAGTTACTCGGGTCCGGGAGAGACCCAGTACTTC.

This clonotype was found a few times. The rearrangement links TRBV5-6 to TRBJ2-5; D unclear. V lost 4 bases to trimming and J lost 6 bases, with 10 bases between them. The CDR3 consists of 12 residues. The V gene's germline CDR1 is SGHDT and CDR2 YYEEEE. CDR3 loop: CASSPKRQTQYF. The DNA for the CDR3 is TGTGCCAGCAGCCCCAAAAGGCAGACCCAGTACTTC.

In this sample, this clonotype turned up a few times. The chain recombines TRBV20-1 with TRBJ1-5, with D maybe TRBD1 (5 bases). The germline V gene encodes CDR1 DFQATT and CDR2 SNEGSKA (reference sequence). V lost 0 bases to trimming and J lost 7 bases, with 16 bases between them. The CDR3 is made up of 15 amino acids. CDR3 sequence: CSARDDTRRGQPQHF. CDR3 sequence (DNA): TGCAGTGCTAGAGATGATACCAGGCGGGGGCAGCCCCAGCATTTT.

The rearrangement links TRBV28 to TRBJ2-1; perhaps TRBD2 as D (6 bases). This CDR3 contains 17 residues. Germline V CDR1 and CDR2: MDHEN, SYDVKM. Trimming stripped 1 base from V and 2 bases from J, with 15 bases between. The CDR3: CASSLSLGREAYNEQFF. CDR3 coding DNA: TGTGCCAGCAGTTTATCCCTCGGCAGGGAGGCCTACAATGAGCAGTTCTTC. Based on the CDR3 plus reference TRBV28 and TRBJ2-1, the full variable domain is DVKVTQSSRYLVKRTGEKVFLECVQDMDHENMFWYRQDPGLGLRLIYFSYDVKMKEKGDIPEGYSVSREKKERFSLILESASTNQTSMYLCASSLSLGREAYNEQFFGPGTRLTVL.

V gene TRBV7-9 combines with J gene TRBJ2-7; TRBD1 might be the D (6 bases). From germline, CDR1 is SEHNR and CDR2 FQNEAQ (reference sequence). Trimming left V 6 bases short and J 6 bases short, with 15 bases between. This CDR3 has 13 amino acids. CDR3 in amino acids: CASRPIDRSEQYF. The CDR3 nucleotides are TGTGCCAGCAGACCAATCGACAGGTCCGAGCAGTACTTC.

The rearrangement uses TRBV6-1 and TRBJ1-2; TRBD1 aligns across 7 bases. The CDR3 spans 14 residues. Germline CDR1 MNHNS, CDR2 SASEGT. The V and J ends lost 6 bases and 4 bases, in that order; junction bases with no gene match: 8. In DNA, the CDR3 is TGTGCCAGCAGCTTGGACAGGACCATCTATGGCTACACCTTC. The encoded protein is CASSLDRTIYGYTF.

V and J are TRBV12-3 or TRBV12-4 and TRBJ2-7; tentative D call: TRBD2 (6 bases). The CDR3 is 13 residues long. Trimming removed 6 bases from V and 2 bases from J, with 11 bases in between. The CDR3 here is CASSRGTTYEQYF. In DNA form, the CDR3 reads TGTGCCAGCAGCCGGGGGACCACCTACGAGCAGTACTTC.

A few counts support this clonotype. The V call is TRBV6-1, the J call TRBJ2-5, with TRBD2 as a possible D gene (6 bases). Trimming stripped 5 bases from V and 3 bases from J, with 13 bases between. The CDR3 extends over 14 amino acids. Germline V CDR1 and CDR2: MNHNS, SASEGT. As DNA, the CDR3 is TGTGCCAGCAGTCCCCGGGACTCTAAAGAGACCCAGTACTTC. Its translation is CASSPRDSKETQYF.